A selection of T cell receptor beta chains follows, all from one sample in a study of CD8 T cells in ankylosing spondylitis. MiXCR was run by TCRdb on the 5' RACE reads, yielding one entry per CDR3 protein. The table has some 330,000 distinct CDR3 sequences, approximately 8% seen once. Sequencing was carried out using blood, either unsorted or a sorted T cell fraction (not recorded which). These receptor sequences come from a male donor with ankylosing spondylitis. Both conserved end residues are part of each CDR3. A D gene is named only where the DNA matches it firmly. Clone size, where shown, is once, few, many, or a class for clones that have expanded.

CDR3nt: TGCGCCAGCAGCTTGGTCCAGCGGAGTTTGGGGGATGAGCAGTTCTTC; CDR3aa: CASSLVQRSLGDEQFF; abundance: -; j_gene: TRBJ2-1; d_gene: -; v_gene: TRBV5-1
CDR3nt: TGTGCCAGCAGCCCAGACAGGGGAGCCTACGAGCAGTACTTC; CDR3aa: CASSPDRGAYEQYF; abundance: many; j_gene: TRBJ2-7; d_gene: TRBD1; v_gene: TRBV7-9
CDR3nt: TGCGCCAGCAGCTTGGGTCTAGCGGGAGGGGAAGAGCAGTTCTTC; CDR3aa: CASSLGLAGGEEQFF; abundance: many; j_gene: TRBJ2-1; d_gene: TRBD2; v_gene: TRBV5-1
CDR3nt: TGTGCCAGCAGTAGGATGTCGGGAGATACGCAGTATTTT; CDR3aa: CASSRMSGDTQYF; abundance: many; j_gene: TRBJ2-3; d_gene: -; v_gene: TRBV12-3/TRBV12-4
CDR3nt: TGCAGTGCTAGGCGGACGGGGAACACTGAAGCTTTCTTT; CDR3aa: CSARRTGNTEAFF; abundance: many; j_gene: TRBJ1-1; d_gene: -; v_gene: TRBV20-1
CDR3nt: TGTGCCAGTCTAAAAAGAGGGTCCAGGGACGCCGAGCAGTACTTC; CDR3aa: CASLKRGSRDAEQYF; abundance: few; j_gene: TRBJ2-7; d_gene: -; v_gene: TRBV27
CDR3nt: TGTGCCAGCAGGCCTCCTACCGGGGAGCTGTTTTTT; CDR3aa: CASRPPTGELFF; abundance: -; j_gene: TRBJ2-2; d_gene: -; v_gene: TRBV7-9
CDR3nt: TGCAGTGCTAGGTTTAGAGGCACCGGGGAGCTGTTTTTT; CDR3aa: CSARFRGTGELFF; abundance: few; j_gene: TRBJ2-2; d_gene: -; v_gene: TRBV20-1
CDR3nt: TGTGCCAGCAGCTTAGTGGTGGGTGGTGAGCAGTTCTTC; CDR3aa: CASSLVVGGEQFF; abundance: -; j_gene: TRBJ2-1; d_gene: -; v_gene: TRBV7-6
CDR3nt: TGTGCCAGCAATCGACAGGGGGCGGATCAGCCCCAGCATTTT; CDR3aa: CASNRQGADQPQHF; abundance: -; j_gene: TRBJ1-5; d_gene: TRBD1; v_gene: TRBV28
CDR3nt: TGTGCCAGCAGTTTAAGCCGTGGGGGGCACACCATATATTTT; CDR3aa: CASSLSRGGHTIYF; abundance: few; j_gene: TRBJ1-3; d_gene: -; v_gene: TRBV28
CDR3nt: TGCAGCGTTTGGTTCACGGTCAATGAGCAGTTCTTC; CDR3aa: CSVWFTVNEQFF; abundance: -; j_gene: TRBJ2-1; d_gene: -; v_gene: TRBV29-1
CDR3nt: TGTGCCAGCTTTTCGGGGGGGGGATGGGAGCAGTACTTC; CDR3aa: CASFSGGGWEQYF; abundance: few; j_gene: TRBJ2-7; d_gene: TRBD2; v_gene: TRBV28
CDR3nt: TGTGCCAGCAGCATGGGGATCTACGAGCAGTACTTC; CDR3aa: CASSMGIYEQYF; abundance: -; j_gene: TRBJ2-7; d_gene: -; v_gene: TRBV12-3/TRBV12-4
CDR3nt: TGCGCCAGCAGCTTCCGGGACAGGGTATCAGAGACCCAGTACTTC; CDR3aa: CASSFRDRVSETQYF; abundance: many; j_gene: TRBJ2-5; d_gene: TRBD1; v_gene: TRBV5-1
CDR3nt: TGTGCCAGCAGCTTTTCCCGTACTACCCACACAGATACGCAGTATTTT; CDR3aa: CASSFSRTTHTDTQYF; abundance: -; j_gene: TRBJ2-3; d_gene: -; v_gene: TRBV7-2
CDR3nt: TGCAGTGCCACGATAAGGGAGTTCTCGGGGGCCGAGCAGTACTTC; CDR3aa: CSATIREFSGAEQYF; abundance: few; j_gene: TRBJ2-7; d_gene: -; v_gene: TRBV20-1
CDR3nt: TGTGCCAGCAGCTCCTCGACTGGGCCCGATACGCAGTATTTT; CDR3aa: CASSSSTGPDTQYF; abundance: many; j_gene: TRBJ2-3; d_gene: -; v_gene: TRBV7-9
CDR3nt: TGCAGCGTTGAGAGGGGAATCAACACTGAAGCTTTCTTT; CDR3aa: CSVERGINTEAFF; abundance: many; j_gene: TRBJ1-1; d_gene: -; v_gene: TRBV29-1
CDR3nt: TGTGCCAGCAGCTTAGTAGCCACCAGGGGCGCAGATACGCAGTATTTT; CDR3aa: CASSLVATRGADTQYF; abundance: -; j_gene: TRBJ2-3; d_gene: -; v_gene: TRBV7-9
CDR3nt: TGCGCCAGCCGGCCGCAGACCGCGGATTCACCCCTCCACTTT; CDR3aa: CASRPQTADSPLHF; abundance: many; j_gene: TRBJ1-6; d_gene: -; v_gene: TRBV5-1
CDR3nt: TGTGCCAGCAGTTTAGTGACAGGGGGCGCCGGGAACATTCAGTACTTC; CDR3aa: CASSLVTGGAGNIQYF; abundance: few; j_gene: TRBJ2-4; d_gene: TRBD1; v_gene: TRBV12-3/TRBV12-4
CDR3nt: TGTGCCAGCAGTCCCGGACAGGAAGAGACCCAGTACTTC; CDR3aa: CASSPGQEETQYF; abundance: -; j_gene: TRBJ2-5; d_gene: TRBD1; v_gene: TRBV6-6
CDR3nt: TGCGCCAGCAGCCAAGATCCACAGGGGAGGACCGGGGAGCTGTTTTTT; CDR3aa: CASSQDPQGRTGELFF; abundance: many; j_gene: TRBJ2-2; d_gene: -; v_gene: TRBV4-3
CDR3nt: TGCGCCAGCAGCTTAATTCGGACGACCGGGGAGCTGTTTTTT; CDR3aa: CASSLIRTTGELFF; abundance: many; j_gene: TRBJ2-2; d_gene: -; v_gene: TRBV5-1
CDR3nt: TGTGCCAGCAGCACCGAACCCCGCGGGGAGCAGTACTTC; CDR3aa: CASSTEPRGEQYF; abundance: -; j_gene: TRBJ2-7; d_gene: -; v_gene: TRBV7-3
CDR3nt: TGTGCCAGCAGTTGGACTAGCAAAGGCGCCTACGAGCAGTACTTC; CDR3aa: CASSWTSKGAYEQYF; abundance: -; j_gene: TRBJ2-7; d_gene: TRBD2; v_gene: TRBV6-2/TRBV6-3
CDR3nt: TGTGCCAGCAGCCGGGGGTGGACTGAAGCTTTCTTT; CDR3aa: CASSRGWTEAFF; abundance: many; j_gene: TRBJ1-1; d_gene: -; v_gene: TRBV7-2
CDR3nt: TGTGCCAGCAGCGGGACTAGCGGAACCTACAATGAGCAGTTCTTC; CDR3aa: CASSGTSGTYNEQFF; abundance: few; j_gene: TRBJ2-1; d_gene: TRBD2; v_gene: TRBV9
CDR3nt: TGTGCCAGCAGCGAGGGGAGGGGGTATGGCTACACCTTC; CDR3aa: CASSEGRGYGYTF; abundance: few; j_gene: TRBJ1-2; d_gene: -; v_gene: TRBV9
CDR3nt: TGCAGTGCTAGAGATGGGGGGGGGATTCAAGAGACCCAGTACTTC; CDR3aa: CSARDGGGIQETQYF; abundance: few; j_gene: TRBJ2-5; d_gene: TRBD2; v_gene: TRBV20-1
CDR3nt: TGCGCCAGCAGCTTGCGTCTGATTCAATCAGCAACTAATGAAAAACTGTTTTTT; CDR3aa: CASSLRLIQSATNEKLFF; abundance: few; j_gene: TRBJ1-4; d_gene: -; v_gene: TRBV5-1
CDR3nt: TGCAGTGCTAGACTCACCGCCGCCTCCCCCGGGGAGCTGTTTTTT; CDR3aa: CSARLTAASPGELFF; abundance: few; j_gene: TRBJ2-2; d_gene: -; v_gene: TRBV20-1
CDR3nt: TGCGCCAGCAGCTTGGAAGGGCAGGGTTCGCGGTACGAGCAGTACTTC; CDR3aa: CASSLEGQGSRYEQYF; abundance: -; j_gene: TRBJ2-7; d_gene: -; v_gene: TRBV5-1
CDR3nt: TGCGCCAGCAGCTTGACCGGGATAGATCGTTATGGCTACACCTTC; CDR3aa: CASSLTGIDRYGYTF; abundance: many; j_gene: TRBJ1-2; d_gene: -; v_gene: TRBV5-1
CDR3nt: TGCGCCAGCAGCCAAGAAGTTGGGAGCTCCTACAATGAGCAGTTCTTC; CDR3aa: CASSQEVGSSYNEQFF; abundance: -; j_gene: TRBJ2-1; d_gene: -; v_gene: TRBV4-1
CDR3nt: TGTGCTAGTGGTTCCCTCCGGGGAGCGGGAGGGGGAACCGGGGAGCTGTTTTTT; CDR3aa: CASGSLRGAGGGTGELFF; abundance: few; j_gene: TRBJ2-2; d_gene: TRBD2; v_gene: TRBV12-5
CDR3nt: TGTGCCAGCAGTTCCAGGGTAAATCAGCCCCAGCATTTT; CDR3aa: CASSSRVNQPQHF; abundance: many; j_gene: TRBJ1-5; d_gene: -; v_gene: TRBV27
CDR3nt: TGTGCCAGCAGGTCTGTCGATGAGCAGTTCTTC; CDR3aa: CASRSVDEQFF; abundance: few; j_gene: TRBJ2-1; d_gene: -; v_gene: TRBV5-5
CDR3nt: TGTGCCAGCAACCCAACGGTCTCTGGAAACACCATATATTTT; CDR3aa: CASNPTVSGNTIYF; abundance: -; j_gene: TRBJ1-3; d_gene: -; v_gene: TRBV2
CDR3nt: TGTGCCTGGAGTGTACATGGGGGCGCCTTCGAAAGCTACACCTTC; CDR3aa: CAWSVHGGAFESYTF; abundance: few; j_gene: TRBJ1-2; d_gene: -; v_gene: TRBV30
CDR3nt: TGTGCCAGCAGCCCGTGGACCGCTGCTGAGGGAGAGACCCAGTACTTC; CDR3aa: CASSPWTAAEGETQYF; abundance: -; j_gene: TRBJ2-5; d_gene: -; v_gene: TRBV11-3
CDR3nt: TGTGCCTGGAGCGGGGAATTTGCAACTAATGAAAAACTGTTTTTT; CDR3aa: CAWSGEFATNEKLFF; abundance: few; j_gene: TRBJ1-4; d_gene: -; v_gene: TRBV30
CDR3nt: TGCGCCAGCAGCCCCGGGACGATTAATGAAAAACTGTTTTTT; CDR3aa: CASSPGTINEKLFF; abundance: few; j_gene: TRBJ1-4; d_gene: -; v_gene: TRBV5-1
CDR3nt: TGCGCCAGCAGCTTCGCCGGGACAGGGTTATACGAGCAGTACTTC; CDR3aa: CASSFAGTGLYEQYF; abundance: many; j_gene: TRBJ2-7; d_gene: TRBD1; v_gene: TRBV5-1
CDR3nt: TGTGCCAGCAGCCTGACAGATGCAACTAATGAAAAACTGTTTTTT; CDR3aa: CASSLTDATNEKLFF; abundance: -; j_gene: TRBJ1-4; d_gene: -; v_gene: TRBV7-8
CDR3nt: TGTGCCTGGAGGTCCTCGGAGACCCAGTACTTC; CDR3aa: CAWRSSETQYF; abundance: many; j_gene: TRBJ2-5; d_gene: -; v_gene: TRBV30
CDR3nt: TGTGCCAGTAGTATAGATCTTTCCAGATCGAATGAGCAGTTCTTC; CDR3aa: CASSIDLSRSNEQFF; abundance: many; j_gene: TRBJ2-1; d_gene: -; v_gene: TRBV19
CDR3nt: TGTGCCAGTAGCAACCAAGACAGGGCCGGATCACCCCTCCACTTT; CDR3aa: CASSNQDRAGSPLHF; abundance: -; j_gene: TRBJ1-6; d_gene: TRBD1; v_gene: TRBV19
CDR3nt: TGTGCCAGCAGCTCCGCTGCTAGCCGACTCTACGAGCAGTACTTC; CDR3aa: CASSSAASRLYEQYF; abundance: few; j_gene: TRBJ2-7; d_gene: -; v_gene: TRBV7-2